The 21 T cell receptor beta chains below come from one sample, sequenced in a study of cytomegalovirus exposure and HLA in healthy donors. Use of 60 Vbeta and 13 Jbeta primers characterized the PCR. Assay: immunoSEQ multiplex PCR; the TCRdb copy retains only in-frame clones and omits some. This table holds about 180,000 clones, 77% found once. Source material: PBMCs. The origin of the receptors is a woman in her twenties or thirties in good health and CMV-seropositive.

V is TRBV28 and J is TRBJ2-7; 12 bases fit TRBD2. Trimming at V came to 6 bases and at J to 3 bases, leaving 6 bases not matched to a gene. The CDR3 spans 15 residues. From germline, CDR1 is MDHEN and CDR2 SYDVKM. The CDR3 is CASSLRTSGVYEQYF. CDR3 coding DNA: TGTGCCAGCAGCCTTCGGACTAGCGGGGTCTACGAGCAGTACTTC.

This clone was seen a handful of times. This chain connects TRBV28 to TRBJ2-1; 11 nucleotides match TRBD1. Per germline, CDR1 MDHEN and CDR2 SYDVKM. There are 14 residues in the CDR3. After removal of 10 bases from V and 4 bases from J, the junction contained 6 bases not matched to a gene. The CDR3 loop reads CAIRGTGGYNEQFF. The CDR3 DNA is TGTGCCATACGAGGGACAGGGGGGTACAATGAGCAGTTCTTC.

This chain joins TRBV19 and TRBJ1-2; 8 bases fit TRBD1. The CDR3 totals 13 residues. The ends lost 5 bases at V and 8 bases at J; junction bases unmatched: 7. CDR1 is LNHDA, CDR2 SQIVND, per germline (reference sequence). Here the CDR3 reads CASSPEDRDGYTF. In nucleotides, the CDR3 is TGTGCCAGTAGTCCCGAGGACAGGGACGGCTACACCTTC.

The J gene is TRBJ2-1, the V gene TRBV4-2, with a weak D call TRBD2 (7 bases). V lost 1 base and J lost 10, with 17 bases in between. The germline CDR1 and CDR2 sequences are LGHNA and YNFKEQ. This CDR3 spans 15 amino acids. CDR3 coding DNA: TGTGCCAGCAGCCAAGCGGGGGGCGGTTTGGGAGAGCAGTTCTTC. As protein: CASSQAGGGLGEQFF.

The rearrangement uses TRBV11-3 and TRBJ2-3, with D perhaps TRBD2 (5 bases). The CDR3 is 14 residues long. V was shortened by 8 bases and J by 1 base, with 13 bases between the two germline ends. Per the germline V gene, CDR1 is SGHNT and CDR2 is YENEEA. CDR3 in amino acids: CASGSRRGTDTQYF. CDR3 in DNA: TGTGCCAGCGGATCTCGGCGGGGCACAGATACGCAGTATTTT.

The rearrangement joins TRBV7-2 to TRBJ1-4; a weak D match, TRBD1 (6 bases). The CDR3 is made up of 14 amino acids. Germline V gene data show CDR1 as SGHTA and CDR2 as FQGNSA. Trimming removed 3 bases from V and 8 bases from J, with 13 bases in between. The CDR3 DNA reads as TGTGCCAGCAGCTTCGTCCAGGGGAGCGAAAAACTGTTTTTT. This encodes CASSFVQGSEKLFF.

The rearrangement joins TRBV2 to TRBJ2-3; 10 positions match TRBD2. The J segment lost 1 base and the V segment lost 5 bases, leaving 3 bases of the junction unmatched. This CDR3 comprises 15 residues. Germline V lookup: CDR1 SNHLY, CDR2 FYNNEI. The CDR3 sequence: CASSSSGSGTDTQYF. The CDR3 region has the DNA TGTGCCAGCAGTTCTAGCGGGAGTGGCACAGATACGCAGTATTTT.

This clone occurred once. The V gene is TRBV6-5, the J gene TRBJ1-1; 8 nucleotides line up with TRBD1. The CDR3 length is 13 residues. V was clipped by 6 bases and J by 5 bases; unmatched bases: 5. In germline, CDR1 is MNHEY, CDR2 SVGAGI. The CDR3 coding sequence is TGTGCCAGCAGCTCCGGGACAGGAACTGAAGCTTTCTTT. It encodes CASSSGTGTEAFF.

The J gene is TRBJ2-7, the V gene TRBV7-6; the D is unclear. Germline-derived CDR1 and CDR2 are SGHVS and FNYEAQ. This CDR3 comprises 14 residues. Deletions cut 0 bases from V and 3 bases from J, with 9 bases between. The CDR3 bases are TGTGCCAGCAGCTTAGCCCACAGTAGCTACGAGCAGTACTTC. This encodes CASSLAHSSYEQYF.

This chain's CDR3 is CASSQPEAANYGYTF. In DNA form, the CDR3 reads TGTGCCAGCAGCCAACCAGAGGCTGCCAACTATGGCTACACCTTC. V gene TRBV4-2 combines with J gene TRBJ1-2; no clear D gene. Per the germline V gene, CDR1 is LGHNA and CDR2 is YNFKEQ. V was cut by 2 bases and J by 2 bases, with 12 bases left in between. The CDR3 sequence is 15 residues long.

The chain combines TRBV28 with TRBJ1-2; TRBD1 might be the D (6 bases). CDR3 length equals 14 residues. Deletions cut 6 bases from V and 5 bases from J, with 16 bases between. Germline CDR1 MDHEN, CDR2 SYDVKM. CDR3 amino acids: CASSRGAAVYGYTF. In DNA form, the CDR3 reads TGTGCCAGCAGCCGGGGGGCCGCTGTTTATGGCTACACCTTC.

V and J are TRBV7-8 and TRBJ2-5; tentative D call: TRBD2 (7 bases). The J call may be in error: the DNA end matches TRBJ2-7 better. The length of the CDR3 is 16 residues. CDR1 SGHVS and CDR2 FQNEAQ come from the germline V gene. This chain's CDR3 is CASSLAGASGFYEQYF. CDR3 in DNA: TGTGCCAGCAGCTTAGCGGGGGCTAGCGGATTCTACGAGCAGTACTTC.

The V call is TRBV6-5, the J call TRBJ1-5; tentatively, D is TRBD1 (5 bases). Trimming shortened V by 0 bases and J by 4 bases, and 7 bases separated the two germline ends. Germline CDR1 reads MNHEY; CDR2 reads SVGAGI. This CDR3 region has 14 residues. The CDR3 is CASSYSGANQPQHF. The CDR3 DNA sequence: TGTGCCAGCAGTTACTCAGGGGCTAATCAGCCCCAGCATTTT.

This clone was counted a single time. V is TRBV18 and J is TRBJ2-1, with 8 nucleotides matching TRBD2. CDR3 length: 16 amino acids. The V and J ends lost 0 bases and 6 bases, in that order; junction bases with no gene match: 7. Germline V gene sequence: CDR1 KGHSH, CDR2 LQKENI. This chain's CDR3 is CASSPPPGGPFNEQFF. CDR3 DNA sequence: TGTGCCAGCTCACCACCGCCGGGAGGGCCCTTCAATGAGCAGTTCTTC.

Only one count was recorded for this clone. The rearrangement joins TRBV18 to TRBJ2-7; 11 positions match TRBD1. Losses at the gene ends were 4 bases for V and 7 bases for J; bases not matched to a gene: 9. CDR3 length: 15 residues. From germline, CDR1 is KGHSH and CDR2 LQKENI. CDR3 nucleotides: TGTGCCAGCTCACGTCGGACAGGGGGCGCGGATGAGCAGTACTTC. Its translation: CASSRRTGGADEQYF.

V and J are TRBV29-1 and TRBJ2-3, with D unresolved. The germline gives CDR1 SQVTM, CDR2 ANQGSEA. V lost 7 bases, J lost 2 bases, and 7 bases lay in between. This CDR3 comprises 11 residues. DNA of the CDR3: TGCAGCGCCACTACCACAGATACGCAGTATTTT. This encodes CSATTTDTQYF.

The rearrangement uses TRBV4-1 and TRBJ2-5; unclear D gene. CDR3 length equals 12 residues. Trimming removed 0 bases from V and 5 bases from J, with 4 bases in between. Germline V gives CDR1 MGHRA, CDR2 YSYEKL. This CDR3 is CASSQESETQYF. In DNA form, the CDR3 reads TGCGCCAGCAGCCAAGAAAGCGAGACCCAGTACTTC.

This chain connects TRBV29-1 to TRBJ1-1; possibly TRBD1 for D (5 bases). Germline CDR1 SQVTM, CDR2 ANQGSEA. V lost 6 bases and J 5 bases, leaving 22 bases between the germline ends. The CDR3 loop spans 15 amino acids. The CDR3 here is CSVVTGGAGGTEAFF. The DNA of the CDR3 is TGCAGCGTCGTTACCGGCGGGGCTGGTGGTACTGAAGCTTTCTTT.

This clone was seen a handful of times. The chain joins TRBV19 to TRBJ2-3; 10 bases map to TRBD2. Unmatched junction bases numbered 4, after V lost 10 bases and J lost 0 bases. From germline, CDR1 is LNHDA and CDR2 SQIVND (reference sequence). This CDR3 is built from 14 residues. This chain's CDR3 is CATQTSGSTDTQYF. DNA for the CDR3: TGTGCCACCCAGACTAGCGGGAGCACAGATACGCAGTATTTT.

This chain uses TRBV19 with TRBJ1-5; 9 bases agree with TRBD1. The CDR3 is 14 amino acids. Unmatched junction bases numbered 5, after V lost 7 bases and J lost 4 bases. Germline-derived CDR1 and CDR2 are LNHDA and SQIVND (reference sequence). CDR3 protein: CASTGTGFNQPQHF. The CDR3 DNA is TGTGCCAGTACCGGGACAGGGTTTAATCAGCCCCAGCATTTT.

The chain combines TRBV18 with TRBJ1-2; D is unclear. Looked up from germline, CDR1 is KGHSH and CDR2 is LQKENI. Trimming left V 3 bases short and J 3 bases short, with 8 bases between. There are 13 residues in the CDR3. Here the CDR3 DNA reads TGTGCCAGCTCACCCGAGGGAGACTATGGCTACACCTTC. It codes for CASSPEGDYGYTF.